These 27 T cell receptor beta chains were sequenced from one sample in a study of blood T cell repertoires in COVID-19. Some clones are missing from TCRdb's copy, which holds only in-frame ones; the method was immunoSEQ multiplex PCR. The table shows approximately 350,000 clones, with roughly 87% occurring only once. The sample consisted of PBMCs or T cells enriched from blood (not recorded which). The receptors were sampled from a woman aged 25 to 39 who had recovered from COVID-19.

The rearrangement uses TRBV3-1 (or the pseudogene TRBV3-2) and TRBJ1-6, with unresolved D. The germline V gene has CDR1 LGHDT and CDR2 YNNKEL (reference sequence). Trimming took 0 bases from V and 7 from J, leaving 4 bases between them. The CDR3 is 13 amino acids. The CDR3, as DNA: TGTGCCAGCAGCCAAGAGAGGAATTCACCCCTCCACTTT. Translation: CASSQERNSPLHF.

The J gene is TRBJ1-2, the V gene TRBV4-1; the match to TRBD1 covers 11 bases. CDR1 and CDR2 (germline): MGHRA, YSYEKL. There are 21 residues in the CDR3. Trimming at V came to 4 bases and at J to 2 bases, leaving 21 bases not matched to a gene. This chain's CDR3 is CASSPGRLLDRDRGLNYGYTF. The CDR3 bases are TGCGCCAGCAGCCCGGGTCGGCTACTGGACCGGGACAGGGGGTTAAACTATGGCTACACCTTC.

This rearrangement joins TRBV6-5 to TRBJ2-5; weak D call: TRBD1 (5 bases). Germline values: CDR1 MNHEY, CDR2 SVGAGI. Trimming shortened V by 2 bases and J by 6 bases, and 10 bases separated the two germline ends. The CDR3 runs to 13 residues. The CDR3 is CASSYGALKTQYF. Here the CDR3 DNA reads TGTGCCAGCAGTTACGGGGCACTGAAGACCCAGTACTTC.

This clone was counted ten times or more. V usage is TRBV27 and J usage is TRBJ1-2, with D unresolved. V shed 2 bases and J shed 8 bases, with 3 bases lying between them. CDR3 length equals 10 residues. CDR1 and CDR2 from the germline V gene are MNHEY and SMNVEV (reference sequence). CDR3 loop: CASSLEGYTF. In DNA form, the CDR3 reads TGTGCCAGCAGTTTAGAGGGCTACACCTTC.

V usage is TRBV5-4 and J usage is TRBJ2-7; D is perhaps TRBD1 (6 bases). This CDR3 spans 15 amino acids. V was pared by 4 bases and J by 0 bases, with 14 bases between. Germline assignment: CDR1 SGHNT and CDR2 YYREEE (reference sequence). CDR3 nucleotides: TGTGCCAGCAGCCACCGACAGGACTTCTCCTACGAGCAGTACTTC. Its protein product is CASSHRQDFSYEQYF.

This clone was seen once. Here the CDR3 reads CASSPATAQGSNQPQHF. CDR3 in DNA: TGTGCCAGCAGTCCCGCGACGGCCCAGGGGTCAAATCAGCCCCAGCATTTT. This chain uses TRBV28 with TRBJ1-5, with D perhaps matching TRBD1 (6 bases). Between the trimmed V and J ends, which lost 5 bases and 4 bases, there was a span of 21 bases. The CDR3 runs to 17 residues. Germline values: CDR1 MDHEN, CDR2 SYDVKM.

This chain links TRBV6-5 with TRBJ1-6; D possibly corresponds to TRBD1 (5 bases). This CDR3 comprises 13 residues. Trimming cost V 7 bases and J 7 bases, with 11 bases left between them. Germline V gene sequence: CDR1 MNHEY, CDR2 SVGAGI. The CDR3: CASIQGWNSPLHF. The CDR3 nucleotides read TGTGCCAGCATTCAGGGTTGGAATTCACCCCTCCACTTT.

The CDR3 loop is CASSPPTSGGGLNTGELFF. Written as DNA, the CDR3 is TGTGCCAGCAGCCCCCCGACTAGCGGGGGGGGACTGAACACCGGGGAGCTGTTTTTT. The V gene is TRBV5-6, the J gene TRBJ2-2; TRBD2 agrees at 14 bases. Germline V gene lookup returns CDR1 SGHDT and CDR2 YYEEEE. V gave up 4 bases and J gave up 1 base; unmatched junction bases: 9. CDR3 size: 19 residues.

This clone was detected once. The V gene is TRBV27, the J gene TRBJ2-7, with D possibly being TRBD2 (5 bases). Germline CDR1 reads MNHEY; CDR2 reads SMNVEV (reference sequence). Deletions cut 2 bases from V and 3 bases from J, with 14 bases between. This CDR3 region has 15 residues. The CDR3 region has the DNA TGTGCCAGCAGTTTAGGCGGGCAGAGTTTCTACGAGCAGTACTTC. Protein product: CASSLGGQSFYEQYF.

The chain couples TRBV12-5 to TRBJ1-6; unclear D gene. The V gene lost 11 bases and the J gene lost 9 bases, with 14 bases spanning the gap. Germline CDR1 and CDR2: LGHNT and FRNRAP. This CDR3 is 12 amino acids long. DNA of the CDR3: TGTGCTGGAGTTATACCGACTTCACCCCTCCACTTT. Translated, it gives CAGVIPTSPLHF.

The chain links TRBV27 to TRBJ2-7, with TRBD2 matching 8 bases. The CDR3 runs 15 residues. V lost 1 base, J lost 7 bases, and 9 bases stayed unmatched. The germline CDR1 and CDR2 sequences are MNHEY and SMNVEV (reference sequence). CDR3 residues: CASSLFAGGVLEQYF. The CDR3 DNA reads as TGTGCCAGCAGTTTATTTGCCGGGGGGGTACTGGAGCAGTACTTC.

This chain links TRBV2 with TRBJ1-2; 9 nucleotides agree with TRBD1. The V and J ends lost 4 bases and 7 bases, in that order; junction bases with no gene match: 7. Germline loops: CDR1 SNHLY, CDR2 FYNNEI. The CDR3 runs 14 residues. The CDR3 region has the DNA TGTGCCAGCAGTGGAACAGGGGGCTTTTTTGGCTACACCTTC. Its translation: CASSGTGGFFGYTF. Full variable domain (rest looked up from reference TRBV2 and TRBJ1-2): EPEVTQTPSHQVTQMGQEVILRCVPISNHLYFYWYRQILGQKVEFLVSFYNNEISEKSEIFDDQFSVERPDGSNFTLKIRSTKLEDSAMYFCASSGTGGFFGYTFGSGTRLTVV.

The CDR3 sequence is CASNGLAGGTDTQYF. DNA for the CDR3: TGTGCCAGCAACGGACTAGCGGGAGGGACAGATACGCAGTATTTT. V gene TRBV2 combines with J gene TRBJ2-3, with 15 bases that match TRBD2. CDR3 length: 15 residues. With 7 bases clipped from V and 3 bases from J, the junction kept 2 bases outside the gene matches. Germline V lookup: CDR1 SNHLY, CDR2 FYNNEI.

The chain joins TRBV2 to TRBJ1-4, with 7 positions matching TRBD1. Germline CDR1 is SNHLY and CDR2 is FYNNEI. After removal of 6 bases from V and 8 bases from J, the junction contained 9 bases not matched to a gene. CDR3 length: 14 amino acids. The CDR3 DNA reads as TGTGCCAGCAGACCGTGGGACAGTTACGAAAAACTGTTTTTT. Translating gives CASRPWDSYEKLFF. Full variable domain (missing parts from reference TRBV2 and TRBJ1-4): EPEVTQTPSHQVTQMGQEVILRCVPISNHLYFYWYRQILGQKVEFLVSFYNNEISEKSEIFDDQFSVERPDGSNFTLKIRSTKLEDSAMYFCASRPWDSYEKLFFGSGTQLSVL.

This chain connects TRBV6-5 to TRBJ2-1; TRBD2 aligns across 8 bases. From germline, CDR1 is MNHEY and CDR2 SVGAGI. The CDR3 loop spans 15 amino acids. V was clipped by 7 bases and J by 0 bases; unmatched bases: 5. The CDR3 here is CASTFSGNSYNEQFF. For the CDR3, the DNA is TGTGCCAGCACCTTTAGCGGGAACTCCTACAATGAGCAGTTCTTC.

The chain employs TRBV5-4 and TRBJ2-1, with TRBD1 as a possible D gene (6 bases). Germline-derived CDR1 and CDR2 are SGHNT and YYREEE (reference sequence). Trimming removed 4 bases at V and 0 bases at J, with 11 bases between. The CDR3 is 15 residues long. The CDR3 nucleotides are TGTGCCAGCAGCCTCGAGACAGGCTCCTACAATGAGCAGTTCTTC. Translation gives CASSLETGSYNEQFF.

The chain combines TRBV19 with TRBJ1-2; D perhaps matches TRBD1 (5 bases). Looked up from germline, CDR1 is LNHDA and CDR2 is SQIVND (reference sequence). CDR3 length: 13 residues. Trimming removed 3 bases from V and 6 bases from J, with 11 bases in between. The CDR3 nucleotides read TGTGCCAGTAGTATCCAGGGCTTCGATGGCTACACCTTC. Translating it yields CASSIQGFDGYTF.

The chain couples TRBV18 to TRBJ1-5; 7 bases match TRBD1. V lost 3 bases to trimming and J lost 8 bases; unmatched junction nucleotides: 4. This CDR3 comprises 13 residues. CDR1 and CDR2 (germline): KGHSH, LQKENI. The CDR3 sequence: CASSPQGDEPQHF. CDR3 coding DNA: TGTGCCAGCTCACCCCAGGGGGACGAGCCCCAGCATTTT.

The chain carries TRBV11-2 and TRBJ2-1; 8 bases align to TRBD2. V was pared by 1 base and J by 12 bases, with 5 bases of the junction left unmatched. Germline V gene data show CDR1 as SGHAT and CDR2 as FQNNGV. CDR3 length: 13 amino acids. CDR3 amino acids: CASSLVSAGGQFF. The CDR3 DNA is TGTGCCAGCAGCTTAGTGTCGGCGGGGGGGCAGTTCTTC. Drawing the rest from reference TRBV11-2 and TRBJ2-1, the complete variable domain is EAGVAQSPRYKIIEKRQSVAFWCNPISGHATLYWYQQILGQGPKLLIQFQNNGVVDDSQLPKDRFSAERLKGVDSTLKIQPAKLEDSAVYLCASSLVSAGGQFFGPGTRLTVL.

The chain recombines TRBV2 with TRBJ1-1, with D hard to call. The germline CDR1 and CDR2 sequences are SNHLY and FYNNEI. With 2 bases removed from V and 8 bases from J, the gap between germline ends came to 3 bases. The CDR3 spans 10 residues. CDR3 DNA sequence: TGTGCCAGCAGTGAATTAGAAGCTTTCTTT. Protein: CASSELEAFF.

Points on this clone: Mismatch with germline at one junction end may stem from a read error. The chain links TRBV5-1 to TRBJ2-7, with 9 bases identical to TRBD1. The germline gives CDR1 SGHRS, CDR2 YFSETQ. CDR3 length equals 13 residues. The DNA of the CDR3 is TGCGCCAGCAGTTTGGGGACAGGGTCCGAGCAGTACTTC. Translation gives CASSLGTGSEQYF.

The V and J genes are TRBV7-6 and TRBJ2-5; 8 bases are a match to TRBD2. The J segment lost 2 bases and the V segment lost 5 bases, leaving 10 bases of the junction unmatched. The CDR3 is 16 residues long. Per germline, CDR1 SGHVS and CDR2 FNYEAQ. In DNA, the CDR3 is TGTGCCAGCAGCCTCTTTTACGGGGGGGGTCAAGAGACCCAGTACTTC. Amino acids: CASSLFYGGGQETQYF. The full variable domain, completed using reference TRBV7-6 and TRBJ2-5, is GAGVSQSPRYKVTKRGQDVALRCDPISGHVSLYWYRQALGQGPEFLTYFNYEAQQDKSGLPNDRFSAERPEGSISTLTIQRTEQRDSAMYRCASSLFYGGGQETQYFGPGTRLLVL.

V gene TRBV2 combines with J gene TRBJ1-5, with a tentative D call TRBD1 (5 bases). Per the germline V gene, CDR1 is SNHLY and CDR2 is FYNNEI. V lost 2 bases, J lost 3 bases, and 11 bases lay in between. This CDR3 has 15 amino acids. CDR3 in amino acids: CASSEQGFNNQPQHF. The CDR3 DNA reads TGTGCCAGCAGTGAACAGGGATTTAACAATCAGCCCCAGCATTTT.

The V gene is TRBV11-2, the J gene TRBJ2-5; D gene unclear. The CDR3 runs 16 residues. Germline CDR1 and CDR2: SGHAT and FQNNGV. Trimming stripped 0 bases from V and 0 bases from J, with 11 bases between. The CDR3 DNA reads as TGTGCCAGCAGCTTAGAGCATCGACTGTACCAAGAGACCCAGTACTTC. Amino acid sequence: CASSLEHRLYQETQYF.

There are a few counts of this clone. CDR3: CASSQEVSFHEQFF. DNA of the CDR3: TGTGCCAGCAGCCAAGAAGTGAGTTTTCATGAGCAGTTCTTC. The V and J genes are TRBV4-2 and TRBJ2-1; D remains ambiguous. Per germline, CDR1 LGHNA and CDR2 YNFKEQ. The ends were cut back, 0 bases at V and 8 bases at J, with 11 bases in the middle. The length of the CDR3 is 14 residues.

The chain uses TRBV20-1 and TRBJ2-7; D is uncertain. Deletions cut 3 bases from V and 12 bases from J, with 15 bases between. From germline, CDR1 is DFQATT and CDR2 SNEGSKA (reference sequence). This CDR3 has 11 amino acids. The CDR3 coding sequence is TGCAGTGCTAGTGGTTTTGGGCGCAGGTACTTC. Encoded protein: CSASGFGRRYF.

The J gene is TRBJ1-2, the V gene TRBV24-1; 7 nucleotides match TRBD1. This CDR3 spans 18 amino acids. Trimming removed 5 bases from V and 0 bases from J; junction bases left unmatched: 14. Germline V lookup: CDR1 KGHDR, CDR2 SFDVKD. The CDR3 reads CATSGPGKGAEANYGYTF. The CDR3 DNA follows: TGTGCCACCAGTGGGCCGGGAAAGGGGGCAGAAGCTAACTATGGCTACACCTTC.